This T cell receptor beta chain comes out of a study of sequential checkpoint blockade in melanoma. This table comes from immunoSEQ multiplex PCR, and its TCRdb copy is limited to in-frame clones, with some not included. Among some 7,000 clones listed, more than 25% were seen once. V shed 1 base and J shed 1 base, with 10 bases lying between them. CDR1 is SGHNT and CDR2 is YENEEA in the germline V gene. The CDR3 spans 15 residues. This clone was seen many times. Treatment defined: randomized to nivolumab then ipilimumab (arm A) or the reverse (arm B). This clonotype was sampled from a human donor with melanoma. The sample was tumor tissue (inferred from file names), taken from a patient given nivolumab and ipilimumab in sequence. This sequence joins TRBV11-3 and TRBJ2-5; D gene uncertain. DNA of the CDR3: TGTGCCAGCAGCTTAGGGGCGGTATCCCAAGAGACCCAGTACTTC. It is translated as CASSLGAVSQETQYF.